This T cell receptor beta chain was observed in a study of Ad26.COV2.S vaccination and SARS-CoV-2 variants. Study in general: The donor was enrolled in the Ad26.COV2.S arm of the COV1001 trial. Once or twice, 56 days apart, Ad26.COV2.S was delivered intramuscularly.

Treatment denoted: some 20 received Ad26.COV2.S at low or high dose, single or two shots; about 5 received placebo; per-sample allocation not given. Sampling happened 63 days after the first vaccine or placebo injection. The vaccine antigen was prefusion-stabilized Wuhan SARS-CoV-2 spike. CDR1 and CDR2 (germline): MGHRA, YSYEKL. CDR3 length equals 13 residues. J lost 12 bases, V lost 4 bases, and 9 bases had no gene match. Profiling relied on immunoSEQ multiplex PCR, and the TCRdb table lists in-frame clones only, not all of them. This table holds 290,000 or so clones, about 90% found once. This specimen was peripheral blood, taken in a trial of Ad26.COV2.S vaccine versus placebo. The rearrangement links TRBV4-1 to TRBJ2-7, with 10 bases that match TRBD1. The clonotype comes from a person aged 18-60 years who received the Ad26.COV2.S COVID-19 vaccine or a placebo. In DNA form, the CDR3 reads TGCGCCAGCAGCCCCTACGGACAGGGGGGGATGTACTTC. It translates to CASSPYGQGGMYF.